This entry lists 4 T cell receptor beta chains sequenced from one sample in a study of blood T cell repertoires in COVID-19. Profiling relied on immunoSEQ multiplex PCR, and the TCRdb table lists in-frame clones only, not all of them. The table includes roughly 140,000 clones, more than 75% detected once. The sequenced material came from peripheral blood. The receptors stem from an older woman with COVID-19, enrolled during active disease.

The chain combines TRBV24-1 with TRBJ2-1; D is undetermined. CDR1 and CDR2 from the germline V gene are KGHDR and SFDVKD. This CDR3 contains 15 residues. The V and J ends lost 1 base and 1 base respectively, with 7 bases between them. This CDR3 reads CATSDFPGSYNEQFF. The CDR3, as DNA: TGTGCCACCAGTGATTTTCCCGGGTCCTACAATGAGCAGTTCTTC.

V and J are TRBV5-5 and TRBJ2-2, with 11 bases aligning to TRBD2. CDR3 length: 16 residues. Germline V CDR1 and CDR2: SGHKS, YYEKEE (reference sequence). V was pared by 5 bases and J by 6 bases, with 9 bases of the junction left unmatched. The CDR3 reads CASSSSSGGKAGELFF. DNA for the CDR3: TGTGCCAGCAGTTCCTCTAGCGGGGGGAAGGCCGGGGAGCTGTTTTTT.

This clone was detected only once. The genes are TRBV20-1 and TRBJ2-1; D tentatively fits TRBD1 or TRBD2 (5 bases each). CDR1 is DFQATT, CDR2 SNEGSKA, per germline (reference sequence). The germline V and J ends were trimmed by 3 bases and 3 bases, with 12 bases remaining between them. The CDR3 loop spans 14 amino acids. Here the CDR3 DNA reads TGCAGTGCTAGTGGGGCTAGCAGCTACAATGAGCAGTTCTTC. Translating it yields CSASGASSYNEQFF.

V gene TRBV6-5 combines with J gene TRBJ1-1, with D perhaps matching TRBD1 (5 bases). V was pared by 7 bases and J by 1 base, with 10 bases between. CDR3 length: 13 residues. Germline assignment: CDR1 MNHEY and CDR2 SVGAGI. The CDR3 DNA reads TGTGCCAGCACCGGACATACGAACACTGAAGCTTTCTTT. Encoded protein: CASTGHTNTEAFF.